This TCR beta chain is from a study of blood T cell repertoires in COVID-19. Germline trimming cut 3 bases from V and 6 bases from J; bases unmatched to any gene: 8. In germline, CDR1 is MDHEN, CDR2 SYDVKM. The CDR3 totals 17 residues. Authors' data handling: Quantification of nucleated cells was approximated via reference gene primer amplification. Profiling relied on immunoSEQ multiplex PCR, and the TCRdb table lists in-frame clones only, not all of them. The V and J calls and the clone size are those of that table, but D and trimming were determined from the DNA. This table has about 200,000 clones, 86% appearing once.

The gene calls are TRBV28 and TRBJ2-1, with TRBD2 identical over 13 bases. The receptor was derived from a man in his forties or fifties with acute COVID-19. Sequenced sample: PBMCs or T cells enriched from blood (not recorded which). This CDR3 is CASSFGKLAGGFNEQFF. The CDR3 DNA follows: TGTGCCAGCAGTTTCGGTAAACTAGCGGGAGGGTTCAATGAGCAGTTCTTC.